These T cell receptor beta chains were read from a single sample in a study of identical twins. TCRdb re-called the 5' RACE reads through MiXCR, storing one row per CDR3 protein. The sample records about 890,000 distinct CDR3 sequences, 12% being singletons. The data were also submitted as part of a second study, on yellow fever vaccine responses in identical twins.

The sequencing sample was made of PBMCs. All receptors come from a woman aged 18-29 years in good health. Both conserved end residues are part of each CDR3. The order of the fields is CDR3 protein, CDR3 DNA, clone size, D gene, V gene, J gene. D genes are given only for firm matches. The size of a clone is reported for some rows only, either as once, few or many, or as a class for expanded clones.

cdr3_aa: CASSTRTSGPTGELFF; cdr3_nt: TGCGCCAGCAGCACCCGGACTAGCGGACCGACCGGGGAGCTGTTTTTT; clone_size: many; d_call: TRBD2; v_call: TRBV10-1; j_call: TRBJ2-2
cdr3_aa: CSASRVKSPNRGRLYNSPLHF; cdr3_nt: TGCAGTGCCTCCCGGGTGAAATCACCGAACAGGGGCCGTCTCTATAATTCACCCCTCCACTTT; clone_size: many; d_call: TRBD1; v_call: TRBV20-1; j_call: TRBJ1-6
cdr3_aa: CASSPRPGRRMNTEAFF; cdr3_nt: TGTGCCAGCAGTCCACGCCCCGGGAGGCGGATGAACACTGAAGCTTTCTTT; clone_size: -; d_call: -; v_call: TRBV12-3/TRBV12-4; j_call: TRBJ1-1
cdr3_aa: CASSFTDRGGYGYTF; cdr3_nt: TGCGCCAGCAGCTTTACGGACAGGGGTGGCTATGGCTACACCTTC; clone_size: few; d_call: TRBD1; v_call: TRBV5-1; j_call: TRBJ1-2
cdr3_aa: CAGVPAWVDFLQETQYF; cdr3_nt: TGTGCCGGAGTACCCGCTTGGGTTGACTTTCTGCAAGAGACCCAGTACTTC; clone_size: few; d_call: -; v_call: TRBV10-3; j_call: TRBJ2-5
cdr3_aa: CASSLLGMDTEAFF; cdr3_nt: TGTGCCAGCAGCCTACTGGGTATGGACACTGAAGCTTTCTTT; clone_size: -; d_call: -; v_call: TRBV7-9; j_call: TRBJ1-1
cdr3_aa: CASSLGHLTGELFF; cdr3_nt: TGTGCCAGCAGCTTAGGCCATTTGACCGGGGAGCTGTTTTTT; clone_size: -; d_call: -; v_call: TRBV11-3; j_call: TRBJ2-2
cdr3_aa: CASSLAGTSVDNEQFF; cdr3_nt: TGCGCCAGCAGCTTGGCCGGGACTAGCGTTGACAATGAGCAGTTCTTC; clone_size: few; d_call: TRBD2; v_call: TRBV5-1; j_call: TRBJ2-1
cdr3_aa: CASTGGYEQYF; cdr3_nt: TGTGCCAGCACCGGGGGGTACGAGCAGTACTTC; clone_size: few; d_call: TRBD2; v_call: TRBV27; j_call: TRBJ2-7
cdr3_aa: CASSLKGQFNQPQHF; cdr3_nt: TGTGCCAGCAGTTTAAAGGGACAGTTTAATCAGCCCCAGCATTTT; clone_size: few; d_call: TRBD1; v_call: TRBV12-3/TRBV12-4; j_call: TRBJ1-5
cdr3_aa: CASSRRHRGDTEQFF; cdr3_nt: TGCGCCAGCAGCCGTCGGCACAGGGGTGATACTGAGCAGTTCTTC; clone_size: -; d_call: TRBD1; v_call: TRBV4-1; j_call: TRBJ2-1